This TCR beta chain was recorded in a study of cytomegalovirus exposure and HLA in healthy donors. Study results and caveats: Available immune exposure information covered CMV serostatus only.

The CDR3 covers 14 residues. In germline, CDR1 is SGHVS, CDR2 FNYEAQ. V was shortened by 2 bases and J by 5 bases, with 13 bases between the two germline ends. Amplification used 60 Vbeta primers and 13 Jbeta primers. Clones were sequenced by immunoSEQ multiplex PCR, and TCRdb holds only the in-frame ones, with some missing. This table lists roughly 84,000 clones. On this clone itself: What it binds is not known.

These donors counted as nominally healthy when sampled, but unrecorded immune exposures were likely. This chain links TRBV7-6 with TRBJ2-7; D might be TRBD2 (6 bases). The sequence came from a man aged 45-65 years in good health and CMV-seronegative. The sequencing sample was made of PBMCs. The CDR3 is CASSLLGEEDEQYF. DNA of the CDR3: TGTGCCAGCAGCTTATTGGGGGAGGAGGACGAGCAGTACTTC.